This T cell receptor beta chain was sequenced for a study of PD-L1 blockade in urothelial cancer. Study-level background: Patients initiated atezolizumab in about 2014 at 1,200 mg intravenously every 3 weeks. About 90% of the roughly 30 patients comprised males who had bladder-origin urothelial cancer. The analyses of blood took place 3 weeks (second dose) and 6 weeks after treatment start.

Per the germline V gene, CDR1 is SGHVS and CDR2 is FQNEAQ. There are 16 residues in the CDR3. The V end lost 6 bases, the J end lost 6 bases, and 20 bases lay between the germline ends. Method: immunoSEQ multiplex PCR; TCRdb's copy keeps in-frame clones and lacks some. The sample includes tens of thousands of clones, 75% to 85% seen only once; the top ten take under 7.5%. The time point here: pretreatment peripheral blood. The specimen comprised PBMCs, sampled around atezolizumab (anti-PD-L1) treatment. The chain couples TRBV7-8 to TRBJ1-4; a possible D gene is TRBD1 (6 bases). The clonotype originates from a man aged 70-80 years with urothelial cancer. For the CDR3, the DNA is TGTGCCAGCAGTACCGCGGGGGCCAGCCCCCATGAAAAACTGTTTTTT. Translating gives CASSTAGASPHEKLFF.